The text below deals with one T cell receptor (beta chain). Generated by immunoSEQ multiplex PCR, the TCRdb table keeps only in-frame clones and is missing some. This table has 35,000 to 45,000 clones, about 89% appearing once. This sample is drawn from a study of T cell changes during pregnancy in multiple sclerosis. CDR3 length: 12 residues. Trimming cost V 5 bases and J 7 bases, with 8 bases left between them. Looked up from germline, CDR1 is KGHSH and CDR2 is LQKENI. The source was CD4+ T cells from peripheral blood mononuclear cells, collected before pregnancy. This receptor was obtained from a female donor with multiple sclerosis, enrolled in a pregnancy study. V gene TRBV18 combines with J gene TRBJ1-4; no firm D call. CDR3 residues: CASSSVGEKLFF. As DNA, the CDR3 is TGTGCCAGCTCAAGCGTTGGTGAAAAACTGTTTTTT.